The sequence of this T cell receptor (beta chain) was determined in a study of T cells in Graves' hyperthyroidism and ophthalmopathy. Study-level points and caveats: It was a median around 6 months before onset that the model predicted ophthalmopathy.

V was trimmed by 4 bases and J by 5 bases, leaving 18 bases between them. The CDR3 totals 14 residues. Germline assignment: CDR1 DFQATT and CDR2 SNEGSKA (reference sequence). Graves' hyperthyroidism without ophthalmopathy progression within 18 months was termed stable. Uncontrolled infection, other autoimmune disease, pregnancy or lactation led to exclusion. This sample holds PBMCs from less than 13 ml fresh peripheral blood. Amplified TCR beta CDR3 regions came from RNA transcripts. First-round RT-PCR with HTBI primers amplified the TCR CDR3 region. Each CDR3 protein gets one entry after TCRdb re-called the multiplex PCR reads with MiXCR. Among approximately 380,000 distinct CDR3 sequences listed, about a fifth were seen once. This clonotype was observed many times. No antigen is known for it.

The V call is TRBV20-1, the J call TRBJ2-7; D may be TRBD1 (6 bases). The receptor comes from a woman aged 18-35 years with Graves' hyperthyroidism. Material for sequencing was blood. The CDR3 reads CSATSTGPEHEQYF. The CDR3 nucleotides read TGCAGTGCTACATCGACAGGACCAGAACACGAGCAGTACTTC.